This T cell receptor (beta chain) was profiled in a study of CD8+ T cells in alopecia areata. Extracted RNA was reverse transcribed into cDNA, the sequencing template. Assay used: immunoSEQ multiplex PCR; TCRdb lists only in-frame clones, some missing. Seen here are more than 110,000 clones, roughly 53% observed once, and the top ten hold 5% to 7.5%. CDR1 MNHEY and CDR2 SVGAGI come from the germline V gene. CDR3 length: 16 amino acids. V gave up 0 bases and J gave up 1 base; unmatched junction bases: 0. The receptor's source is a human donor with alopecia areata. The rearrangement uses TRBV6-5 and TRBJ2-6; TRBD2 aligns across 7 bases. The sequencing used CD4+ T cells sorted from blood, collected at week 0. CDR3: CASSYSGGSGANVLTF. Written as DNA, the CDR3 is TGTGCCAGCAGTTACTCGGGAGGGTCTGGGGCCAACGTCCTGACTTTC.